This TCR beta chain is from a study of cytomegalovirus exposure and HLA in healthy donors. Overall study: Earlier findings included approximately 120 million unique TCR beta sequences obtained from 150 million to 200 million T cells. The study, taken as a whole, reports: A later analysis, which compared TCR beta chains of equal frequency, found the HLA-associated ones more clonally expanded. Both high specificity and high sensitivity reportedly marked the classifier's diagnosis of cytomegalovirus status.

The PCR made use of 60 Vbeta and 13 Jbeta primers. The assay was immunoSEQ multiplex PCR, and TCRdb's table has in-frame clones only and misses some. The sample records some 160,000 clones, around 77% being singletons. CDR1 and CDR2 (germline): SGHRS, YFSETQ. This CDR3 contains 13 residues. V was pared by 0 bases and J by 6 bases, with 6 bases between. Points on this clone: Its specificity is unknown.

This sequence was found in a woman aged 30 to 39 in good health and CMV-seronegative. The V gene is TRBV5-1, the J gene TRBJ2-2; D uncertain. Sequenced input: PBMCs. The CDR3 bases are TGCGCCAGCAGCTTGGAGAGAGCCGGGGAGCTGTTTTTT. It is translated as CASSLERAGELFF.